This TCR beta chain was found in a study of cytotoxic CD8 clonotypes in ibrutinib-treated CLL. Study-wide background: Once treatment had gone on for a median of around eleven months, range 6 to 36, response samples were drawn. Samples showed on average roughly 250,000 productive templates and over 80,000 productive rearrangements. General study findings and limits: Age-matched healthy donor levels were exceeded by baseline clonality, which tracked circulating CD8+ T-cell counts.

The V and J ends lost 4 bases and 4 bases, in that order; junction bases with no gene match: 6. Germline-derived CDR1 and CDR2 are LGHNA and YNFKEQ. The CDR3 covers 14 residues. The table came from immunoSEQ multiplex PCR; TCRdb's copy has only in-frame clones and leaves some out. The profile covers roughly 200,000 clones, with 72% appearing a single time and about an eighth taken by the ten largest. For this clone: Antigen specificity is unknown.

The specimen comprised PBMCs, sampled after 24 months of ibrutinib treatment. The chain links TRBV4-2 to TRBJ2-7; 8 bases map to TRBD1. The sequence was obtained from a human donor with chronic lymphocytic leukemia. CDR3 nucleotides: TGTGCCAGCAGCCCAAGTCAGGGGGCTTACGAGCAGTACTTC. This encodes CASSPSQGAYEQYF.